This entry lists 26 T cell receptor beta chains sequenced from one sample in a study of blood T cell repertoires in COVID-19. Using immunoSEQ multiplex PCR, the repertoire was profiled, and TCRdb retains in-frame clones only, with some absent. The profile shows 300,000 to 450,000 clones, 70% to 85% of them singletons. The sequenced sample consisted of peripheral blood. The receptors come from a human donor with acute or convalescent COVID-19. The donor label of this sample is uncertain.

This chain uses TRBV20-1 with TRBJ1-3, with D possibly TRBD1 on 5 matching bases. V gave up 3 bases and J gave up 0 bases, with 9 bases separating them. The germline gives CDR1 DFQATT, CDR2 SNEGSKA (reference sequence). This CDR3 has 14 residues. CDR3 residues: CSASPGVSGNTIYF. Here the CDR3 DNA reads TGCAGTGCTAGTCCGGGGGTCTCTGGAAACACCATATATTTT.

This clone has just a few counts. The rearrangement uses TRBV5-1 and TRBJ2-7, with D perhaps matching TRBD2 (6 bases). CDR3 length equals 13 residues. Germline V CDR1 and CDR2: SGHRS, YFSETQ. With 0 bases removed from V and 5 bases from J, the gap between germline ends came to 9 bases. The CDR3 nucleotides are TGCGCCAGCAGCTTGGAGACTAGAGACGAGCAGTACTTC. Protein: CASSLETRDEQYF. Full variable domain (remainder filled in from reference TRBV5-1 and TRBJ2-7): KAGVTQTPRYLIKTRGQQVTLSCSPISGHRSVSWYQQTPGQGLQFLFEYFSETQRNKGNFPGRFSGRQFSNSRSEMNVSTLELGDSALYLCASSLETRDEQYFGPGTRLTVT.

J is TRBJ1-2 and V is TRBV6-5; D is perhaps TRBD1 (6 bases). CDR1 is MNHEY, CDR2 SVGAGI, per germline. V was clipped by 0 bases and J by 4 bases, with 15 bases between them. The CDR3 loop spans 16 amino acids. The chain's CDR3 is CASSYSKVGRGYGYTF. CDR3 coding DNA: TGTGCCAGCAGTTACTCGAAGGTCGGCAGGGGCTATGGCTACACCTTC.

This chain connects TRBV5-1 to TRBJ2-2; D possibly corresponds to TRBD2 (5 bases). The germline V and J ends were trimmed by 0 bases and 2 bases, with 11 bases remaining between them. The CDR3 loop spans 16 amino acids. Germline CDR1 SGHRS, CDR2 YFSETQ. CDR3 amino acids: CASSLAGNSNTGELFF. CDR3 coding DNA: TGCGCCAGCAGCTTGGCCGGGAACAGTAACACCGGGGAGCTGTTTTTT. Based on the CDR3 plus reference TRBV5-1 and TRBJ2-2, the full variable domain is KAGVTQTPRYLIKTRGQQVTLSCSPISGHRSVSWYQQTPGQGLQFLFEYFSETQRNKGNFPGRFSGRQFSNSRSEMNVSTLELGDSALYLCASSLAGNSNTGELFFGEGSRLTVL.

The V gene is TRBV19, the J gene TRBJ2-1; TRBD1 matches at 7 bases. Germline CDR1 reads LNHDA; CDR2 reads SQIVND (reference sequence). The CDR3 consists of 16 residues. Trimming removed 5 bases from V and 2 bases from J; junction bases left unmatched: 9. Here the CDR3 DNA reads TGTGCCAGTAGTTGGGCGGCAGGGGGAACCTACAATGAGCAGTTCTTC. Residues: CASSWAAGGTYNEQFF.

The chain has TRBV6-1 and TRBJ1-6; D ambiguous. V dropped 3 bases and J dropped 5 bases, with 11 bases sitting between them. This CDR3 is 15 amino acids long. Germline V lookup: CDR1 MNHNS, CDR2 SASEGT. CDR3 amino acids: CASSDRPRDNSPLHF. CDR3 DNA sequence: TGTGCCAGCAGTGACAGGCCGAGGGATAATTCACCCCTCCACTTT.

Details on this clone: The same CDR3 arises from other DNA sequences in this sample as well. CDR3 coding DNA: TGTGCCAGCAGTAGTACAGGGAATCAGCCCCAGCATTTT. The encoded protein is CASSSTGNQPQHF. V usage is TRBV6-4 and J usage is TRBJ1-5; weak D call: TRBD1 (6 bases). Germline CDR1 MRHNA, CDR2 SNTAGT. The CDR3 consists of 13 residues. With 5 bases removed from V and 4 bases from J, the gap between germline ends came to 9 bases.

J is TRBJ1-1 and V is TRBV3-1 (or the pseudogene TRBV3-2); D ambiguous. The germline gives CDR1 LGHDT, CDR2 YNNKEL (reference sequence). V was clipped by 2 bases and J by 6 bases, with 7 bases between them. The length of the CDR3 is 12 residues. The CDR3 sequence is CASSQRGPEAFF. The CDR3 bases are TGTGCCAGCAGCCAACGGGGTCCTGAAGCTTTCTTT.

The chain carries TRBV7-2 and TRBJ1-3, with D hard to call. CDR1 is SGHTA, CDR2 FQGNSA, per germline. Trimming shortened V by 1 base and J by 1 base, and 11 bases separated the two germline ends. The CDR3 loop spans 16 amino acids. This CDR3 reads CASSLDFWASGNTIYF. CDR3 coding DNA: TGTGCCAGCAGCTTAGATTTCTGGGCATCTGGAAACACCATATATTTT.

The V gene is TRBV3-1 (or the pseudogene TRBV3-2), the J gene TRBJ2-7; 12 nucleotides align to TRBD2. Germline trimming cut 1 base from V and 0 bases from J; bases unmatched to any gene: 7. The CDR3 is 18 residues long. Germline V CDR1 and CDR2: LGHDT, YNNKEL (reference sequence). CDR3 amino acids: CASSQGLAGVGGSYEQYF. The CDR3 bases are TGTGCCAGCAGCCAAGGACTAGCGGGAGTGGGGGGCTCCTACGAGCAGTACTTC.

The chain carries TRBV5-1 and TRBJ1-4; D ambiguous. The germline gives CDR1 SGHRS, CDR2 YFSETQ. The CDR3 sequence is 14 residues long. V lost 2 bases and J 7 bases, leaving 12 bases between the germline ends. The CDR3 loop is CASSLYSPGEKLFF. The CDR3 DNA sequence: TGCGCCAGCAGCTTATATTCGCCAGGTGAAAAACTGTTTTTT.

The genes are TRBV28 and TRBJ1-2; TRBD1 is a possible D gene (6 bases). The germline gives CDR1 MDHEN, CDR2 SYDVKM. The V gene lost 3 bases and the J gene lost 4 bases, with 12 bases spanning the gap. The CDR3 covers 14 residues. The CDR3 protein is CASSFSGQLYGYTF. The CDR3 DNA reads as TGTGCCAGCAGTTTCTCCGGACAGCTCTATGGCTACACCTTC.

V is TRBV5-1 and J is TRBJ1-1; 9 nucleotides align to TRBD1. The CDR3 totals 17 residues. Per the germline V gene, CDR1 is SGHRS and CDR2 is YFSETQ. With 0 bases clipped from V and 1 base from J, the junction kept 7 bases outside the gene matches. As DNA, the CDR3 is TGCGCCAGCAGCTTGGGTCCTGGACAGGGGAAGAACACTGAAGCTTTCTTT. This gives the protein CASSLGPGQGKNTEAFF. Variable domain in full (rest from reference TRBV5-1 and TRBJ1-1): KAGVTQTPRYLIKTRGQQVTLSCSPISGHRSVSWYQQTPGQGLQFLFEYFSETQRNKGNFPGRFSGRQFSNSRSEMNVSTLELGDSALYLCASSLGPGQGKNTEAFFGQGTRLTVV.

This clone was counted a few times. This chain uses TRBV7-9 with TRBJ2-1, with 13 nucleotides matching TRBD2. Trimming at V came to 5 bases and at J to 10 bases, leaving 5 bases not matched to a gene. Germline CDR1 reads SEHNR; CDR2 reads FQNEAQ (reference sequence). This CDR3 is built from 14 residues. CDR3 DNA: TGTGCCAGCAGCCCTGGACTAGCGGGAGAGGAGCAGTTCTTC. This gives the protein CASSPGLAGEEQFF.

This clone was picked up a small number of times. The chain uses TRBV3-1 (or the pseudogene TRBV3-2) and TRBJ2-1; 10 bases are a match to TRBD2. The junction had 8 bases not matched to a gene; V was cut back by 0 bases and J by 3 bases. This CDR3 is built from 18 residues. In germline, CDR1 is LGHDT, CDR2 YNNKEL (reference sequence). CDR3 bases: TGTGCCAGCAGCCAAGAAGAGGAAGCGGGAGGGTTCTACAATGAGCAGTTCTTC. This encodes CASSQEEEAGGFYNEQFF.

The chain carries TRBV28 and TRBJ2-5; 7 bases align to TRBD1. This CDR3 has 12 residues. Germline V gene sequence: CDR1 MDHEN, CDR2 SYDVKM. After removal of 6 bases from V and 2 bases from J, the junction contained 0 bases not matched to a gene. The CDR3 loop reads CASRTGQETQYF. The CDR3 bases are TGTGCCAGCAGGACAGGGCAAGAGACCCAGTACTTC. Full variable domain (missing parts from reference TRBV28 and TRBJ2-5): DVKVTQSSRYLVKRTGEKVFLECVQDMDHENMFWYRQDPGLGLRLIYFSYDVKMKEKGDIPEGYSVSREKKERFSLILESASTNQTSMYLCASRTGQETQYFGPGTRLLVL.

The rearrangement links TRBV7-6 to TRBJ2-7; no definite D call. V lost 4 bases and J lost 2, with 15 bases in between. Germline V lookup: CDR1 SGHVS, CDR2 FNYEAQ. The CDR3 spans 15 residues. CDR3 DNA: TGTGCCAGCAGCTCCCTTGGTCCGGGTACCTACGAGCAGTACTTC. Translating gives CASSSLGPGTYEQYF. Based on the CDR3 plus reference TRBV7-6 and TRBJ2-7, the full variable domain is GAGVSQSPRYKVTKRGQDVALRCDPISGHVSLYWYRQALGQGPEFLTYFNYEAQQDKSGLPNDRFSAERPEGSISTLTIQRTEQRDSAMYRCASSSLGPGTYEQYFGPGTRLTVT.

This chain connects TRBV7-6 to TRBJ2-6; D gene ambiguous. Per germline, CDR1 SGHVS and CDR2 FNYEAQ. The CDR3 runs to 15 residues. V was cut by 2 bases and J by 3 bases, with 8 bases left in between. For the CDR3, the DNA is TGTGCCAGCAGCTTAATTCCCGGTGGGGCCAACGTCCTGACTTTC. This sequence encodes CASSLIPGGANVLTF.

This chain joins TRBV5-1 and TRBJ1-1; 7 positions agree with TRBD1. The germline CDR1 and CDR2 sequences are SGHRS and YFSETQ. CDR3 size: 16 residues. V lost 3 bases to trimming and J lost 0 bases; unmatched junction nucleotides: 8. Here the CDR3 DNA reads TGCGCCAGCAGCTCCGGAGGGGGCCGGATGAACACTGAAGCTTTCTTT. Translated: CASSSGGGRMNTEAFF.

The CDR3 DNA follows: TGTGCCAGCAGTTTAACGGGACAGGGAGAGTATGGCTACACCTTC. It is translated as CASSLTGQGEYGYTF. The genes are TRBV2 and TRBJ1-2; 9 bases align to TRBD1. Germline CDR1 SNHLY, CDR2 FYNNEI. The J segment lost 5 bases and the V segment lost 5 bases, leaving 9 bases of the junction unmatched. The CDR3 is made up of 15 amino acids.

The chain is built from TRBV4-2 and TRBJ1-3, with D possibly being TRBD1 (5 bases). CDR1 and CDR2 from the germline V gene are LGHNA and YNFKEQ. This CDR3 has 15 residues. V lost 0 bases and J 1 base, leaving 7 bases between the germline ends. This CDR3 is CASSQDHRSGNTIYF. Written as DNA, the CDR3 is TGTGCCAGCAGCCAAGACCACAGGTCTGGAAACACCATATATTTT.

The rearrangement links TRBV2 to TRBJ2-6, with 8 positions matching TRBD1. The CDR3 covers 15 residues. Germline loops: CDR1 SNHLY, CDR2 FYNNEI. Trimming at V came to 6 bases and at J to 1 base, leaving 2 bases not matched to a gene. The CDR3 DNA is TGTGCCAGCAGCCGACAGGGGTCTGGGGCCAACGTCCTGACTTTC. Amino acids: CASSRQGSGANVLTF.

The V gene is TRBV18, the J gene TRBJ1-5, with D tentatively TRBD1 (6 bases). Germline assignment: CDR1 KGHSH and CDR2 LQKENI. V lost 4 bases and J lost 3, with 13 bases in between. The CDR3 consists of 15 residues. CDR3 nucleotide sequence: TGTGCCAGCTCACTGTTACAGGGTTCCAATCAGCCCCAGCATTTT. It is translated as CASSLLQGSNQPQHF.

The chain uses TRBV19 and TRBJ2-2; the match to TRBD2 covers 8 bases. Trimming removed 11 bases from V and 6 bases from J; junction bases left unmatched: 11. The CDR3 has 14 amino acids. Germline CDR1 reads LNHDA; CDR2 reads SQIVND (reference sequence). The CDR3 DNA follows: TGTGCCGCTCGAAGCGGGAGAACGGCCGGGGAGCTGTTTTTT. It yields the protein CAARSGRTAGELFF.

The rearrangement joins TRBV5-1 to TRBJ2-7, with unresolved D. Looked up from germline, CDR1 is SGHRS and CDR2 is YFSETQ. Trimming took 2 bases from V and 4 from J, leaving 13 bases between them. This CDR3 is 14 amino acids long. This CDR3 reads CASSLTSTGYEQYF. CDR3 in DNA: TGCGCCAGCAGCTTAACCTCGACCGGGTACGAGCAGTACTTC.

The rearrangement joins TRBV6-5 to TRBJ1-5; D unresolved. V was shortened by 8 bases and J by 7 bases, with 18 bases between the two germline ends. Per the germline V gene, CDR1 is MNHEY and CDR2 is SVGAGI. The CDR3 is 14 amino acids. CDR3 residues: CASGEGYGQQPQHF. CDR3 sequence (DNA): TGTGCCAGCGGAGAGGGATACGGCCAACAGCCCCAGCATTTT.